Here is one T cell receptor beta chain with its context. Its antigen is unidentified. TCRdb recomputed calls from the reads with MiXCR, one row per CDR3 protein. The sample has around 310,000 distinct CDR3 sequences, almost 30% seen once; the top ten hold around 20%. This CDR3 is 17 amino acids long. The V end lost 8 bases, the J end lost 2 bases, and 19 bases lay between the germline ends. The data derive from a study of T cell repertoires in cytomegalovirus infection. Study in general: CMV epitopes used comprised recently identified HLA-C-restricted ones and well-studied HLA-B-restricted ones. CMV infection and matching HLA type were both indicated by public TCR beta signatures. General study results and limits: Ex vivo, HLA-C-restricted CMV-specific TCR beta clonotypes prevailed over the rest of the response. Accumulated public TCR beta family frequency recognized individuals carrying CMV together with the relevant HLA.

Sequences were derived from cultured PBMCs, sampled from culture after CMV antigen stimulation. The receptor comes from a human donor in good health (CMV status not recorded). Some clones in this sample may be carry-over from other donors' samples. V and J are TRBV12-3 or TRBV12-4 and TRBJ2-6; tentatively, D is TRBD2 (6 bases). CDR3 nucleotides: TGTGCCAGCGGGGGGTCGGGCGGGAAGGCTGGGGCCAACGTCCTGACTTTC. Protein: CASGGSGGKAGANVLTF.